This entry features one T cell receptor (beta chain) sequence. The CDR3 totals 16 residues. The ends lost 2 bases at V and 4 bases at J; junction bases unmatched: 10. Germline assignment: CDR1 MDHEN and CDR2 SYDVKM. This record comes from a study of blood T cell repertoires in COVID-19. Cohorts were determined from participant-reported clinical history. Recovery meant two consecutive negative NP/OP PCR tests, professional clearance, or resolved symptoms. Source study methods: Estimated nucleated cell counts came from reference gene primer amplification. This table comes from immunoSEQ multiplex PCR, and its TCRdb copy is limited to in-frame clones, with some not included. V, J and clone size derive from that table, while D and trimming were established from the DNA sequence. Among about 180,000 clones listed, around 73% were seen once.

The sequencing input was PBMCs or T cells enriched from blood (not recorded which). J is TRBJ1-2 and V is TRBV28; 7 bases are a match to TRBD1. The receptor's source is a woman aged 45-65 years who had recovered from COVID-19. The CDR3 is CASSLNQGVWGYGYTF. As DNA, the CDR3 is TGTGCCAGCAGTTTAAACCAGGGGGTTTGGGGCTATGGCTACACCTTC.